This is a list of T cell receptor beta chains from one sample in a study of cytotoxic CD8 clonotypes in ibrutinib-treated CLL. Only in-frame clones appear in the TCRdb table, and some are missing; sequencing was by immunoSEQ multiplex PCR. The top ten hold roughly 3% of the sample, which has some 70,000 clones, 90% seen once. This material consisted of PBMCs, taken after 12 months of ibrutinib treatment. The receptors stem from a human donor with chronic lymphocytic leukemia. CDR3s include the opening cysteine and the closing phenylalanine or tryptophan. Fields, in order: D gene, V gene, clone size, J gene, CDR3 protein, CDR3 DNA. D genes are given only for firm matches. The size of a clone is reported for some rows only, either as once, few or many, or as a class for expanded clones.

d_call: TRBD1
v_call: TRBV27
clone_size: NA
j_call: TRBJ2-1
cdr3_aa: CASSLDRGQGWQFF
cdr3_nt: TGTGCCAGCAGTTTAGACAGGGGGCAAGGGTGGCAGTTCTTC

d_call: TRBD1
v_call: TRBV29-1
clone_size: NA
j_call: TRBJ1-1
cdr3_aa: CSVDRQGAPEAFF
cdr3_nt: TGCAGCGTCGACCGACAGGGGGCTCCTGAAGCTTTCTTT

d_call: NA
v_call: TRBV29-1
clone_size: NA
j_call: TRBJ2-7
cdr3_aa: CSVVVGYEQYF
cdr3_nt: TGCAGCGTTGTGGTCGGGTACGAGCAGTACTTC

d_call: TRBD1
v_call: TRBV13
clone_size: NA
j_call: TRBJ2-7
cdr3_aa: CASRDRGSYEQYF
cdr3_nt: TGTGCCAGCAGGGACAGGGGATCCTACGAGCAGTACTTC

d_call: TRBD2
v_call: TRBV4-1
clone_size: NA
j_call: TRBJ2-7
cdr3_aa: CASSHIAGGYNEQYF
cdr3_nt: TGCGCCAGCAGCCACATAGCGGGAGGATACAACGAGCAGTACTTC

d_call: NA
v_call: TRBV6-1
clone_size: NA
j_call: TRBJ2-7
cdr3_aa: CASSEGGDDEQYF
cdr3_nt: TGTGCCAGCAGTGAAGGGGGGGACGACGAGCAGTACTTC

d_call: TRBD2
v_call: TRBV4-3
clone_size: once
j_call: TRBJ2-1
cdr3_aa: CASSQAGSGVYNEQFF
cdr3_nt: TGCGCCAGCAGCCAAGCGGGTAGCGGGGTGTACAATGAGCAGTTCTTC

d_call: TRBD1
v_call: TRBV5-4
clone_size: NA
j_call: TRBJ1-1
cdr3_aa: CASSLDQGAGVTEAFF
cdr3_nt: TGTGCCAGCAGCTTGGATCAGGGGGCAGGGGTTACTGAAGCTTTCTTT

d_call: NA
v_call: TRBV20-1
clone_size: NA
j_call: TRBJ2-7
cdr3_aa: CSASVSYEQYF
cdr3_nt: TGCAGTGCTTCCGTATCCTACGAGCAGTACTTC

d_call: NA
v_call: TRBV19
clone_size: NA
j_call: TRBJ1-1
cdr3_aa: CASMLWDNTEAFF
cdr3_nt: TGTGCCAGTATGTTGTGGGATAACACTGAAGCTTTCTTT

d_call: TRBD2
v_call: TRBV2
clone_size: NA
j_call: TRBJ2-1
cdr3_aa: CASSVAGTIYNEQFF
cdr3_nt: TGTGCCAGCAGTGTAGCCGGGACTATCTACAATGAGCAGTTCTTC

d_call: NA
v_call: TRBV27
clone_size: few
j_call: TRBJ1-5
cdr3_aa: CASSLSSGKSNQPQHF
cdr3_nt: TGTGCCAGCAGTTTATCGAGTGGGAAGAGCAATCAGCCCCAGCATTTT

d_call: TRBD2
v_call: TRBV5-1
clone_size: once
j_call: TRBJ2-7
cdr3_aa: CASSPETSGTYEQYF
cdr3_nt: TGCGCCAGCAGCCCCGAGACTAGCGGGACCTACGAGCAGTACTTC

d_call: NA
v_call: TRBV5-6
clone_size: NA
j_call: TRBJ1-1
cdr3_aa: CASSPALREPLNTEAFF
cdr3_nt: TGTGCCAGCAGCCCCGCGCTCCGGGAGCCCCTGAACACTGAAGCTTTCTTT

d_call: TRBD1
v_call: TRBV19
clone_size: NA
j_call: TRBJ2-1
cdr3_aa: CASSLPGTGVNEQFF
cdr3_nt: TGTGCCAGTAGTCTCCCGGGGACAGGGGTTAATGAGCAGTTCTTC

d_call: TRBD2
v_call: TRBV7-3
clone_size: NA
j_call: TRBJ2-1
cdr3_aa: CASSSTGGGNHEQFF
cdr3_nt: TGTGCCAGCAGCTCTACCGGCGGGGGTAACCATGAGCAGTTCTTC

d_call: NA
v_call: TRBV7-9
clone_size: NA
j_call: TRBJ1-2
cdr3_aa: CASPNPGPVANYGYTF
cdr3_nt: TGTGCCAGCCCAAATCCTGGACCTGTAGCTAACTATGGCTACACCTTC

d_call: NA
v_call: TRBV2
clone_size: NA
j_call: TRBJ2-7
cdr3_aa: CASSWTTNRYEQYF
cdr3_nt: TGTGCCAGCAGTTGGACTACAAACAGGTACGAGCAGTACTTC

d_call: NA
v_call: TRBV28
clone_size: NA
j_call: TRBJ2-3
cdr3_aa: CASSRPGTDTQYF
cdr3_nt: TGTGCCAGCAGTCGCCCGGGGACAGATACGCAGTATTTT

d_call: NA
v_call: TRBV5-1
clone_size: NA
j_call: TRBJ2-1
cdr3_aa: CASSLMSVQTLDNEQFF
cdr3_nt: TGCGCCAGCAGCTTGATGTCCGTCCAGACCTTAGACAATGAGCAGTTCTTC

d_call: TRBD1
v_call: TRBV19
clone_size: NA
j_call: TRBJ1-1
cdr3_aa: CASSRDRGLLLGTEAFF
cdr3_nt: TGTGCCAGTAGTCGGGACAGGGGTTTGCTCTTGGGCACTGAAGCTTTCTTT

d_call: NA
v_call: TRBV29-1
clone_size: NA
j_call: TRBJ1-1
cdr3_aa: CSVERVEGTEAFF
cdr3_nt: TGCAGCGTTGAAAGGGTTGAAGGGACTGAAGCTTTCTTT

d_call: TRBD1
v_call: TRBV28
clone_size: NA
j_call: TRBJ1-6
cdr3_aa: CASSSDRMSSYNSPLHF
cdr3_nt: TGTGCCAGCAGTTCGGACAGGATGAGCTCCTATAATTCACCCCTCCACTTT

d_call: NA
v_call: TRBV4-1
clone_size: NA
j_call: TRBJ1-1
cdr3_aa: CASSLRGNTEAFF
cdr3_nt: TGCGCCAGCAGCCTGAGGGGTAACACTGAAGCTTTCTTT

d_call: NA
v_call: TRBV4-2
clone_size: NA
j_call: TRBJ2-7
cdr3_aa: CASSQESGWTRSYEQYF
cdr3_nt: TGTGCCAGCAGTCAAGAATCCGGGTGGACCCGATCCTACGAGCAGTACTTC

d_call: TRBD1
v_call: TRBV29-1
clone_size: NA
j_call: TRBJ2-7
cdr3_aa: CSVWGQGHEQYF
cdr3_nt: TGCAGCGTTTGGGGACAGGGCCACGAGCAGTACTTC

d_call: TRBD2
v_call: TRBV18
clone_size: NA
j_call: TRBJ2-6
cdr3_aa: CASSPRLAGDSGANVLTF
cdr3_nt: TGTGCCAGCTCACCTAGACTAGCGGGGGACTCTGGGGCCAACGTCCTGACTTTC

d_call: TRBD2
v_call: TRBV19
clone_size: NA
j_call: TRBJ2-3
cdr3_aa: CASTPWASGRGTDTQYF
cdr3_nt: TGTGCCAGTACCCCTTGGGCTAGCGGGAGGGGAACAGATACGCAGTATTTT

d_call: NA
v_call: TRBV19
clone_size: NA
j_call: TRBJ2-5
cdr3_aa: CASSIDGPGFRETQYF
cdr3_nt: TGTGCCAGTAGTATAGACGGCCCGGGGTTTCGAGAGACCCAGTACTTC

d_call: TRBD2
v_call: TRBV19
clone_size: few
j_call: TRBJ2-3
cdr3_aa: CASSIAGGYSSTDTQYF
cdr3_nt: TGTGCCAGTAGTATAGCGGGAGGCTACTCTAGCACAGATACGCAGTATTTT

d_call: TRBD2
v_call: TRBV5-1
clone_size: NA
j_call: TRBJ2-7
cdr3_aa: CASRETGLVSYEQYF
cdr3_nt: TGCGCCAGCAGAGAAACGGGACTAGTTTCCTACGAGCAGTACTTC

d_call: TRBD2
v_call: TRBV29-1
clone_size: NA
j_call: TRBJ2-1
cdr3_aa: CSVALAGLGNEQFF
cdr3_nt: TGCAGCGTTGCCCTAGCGGGATTAGGAAATGAGCAGTTCTTC

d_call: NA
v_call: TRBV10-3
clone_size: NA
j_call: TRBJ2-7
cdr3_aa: CAISEQEPSSYEQYF
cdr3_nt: TGTGCCATCAGTGAACAAGAGCCGAGCTCCTACGAGCAGTACTTC

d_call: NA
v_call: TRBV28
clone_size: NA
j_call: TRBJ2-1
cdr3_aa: CASSLFPPGVSAKSYNEQFF
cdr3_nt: TGTGCCAGCAGTTTATTCCCTCCGGGTGTTAGCGCCAAATCCTACAATGAGCAGTTCTTC

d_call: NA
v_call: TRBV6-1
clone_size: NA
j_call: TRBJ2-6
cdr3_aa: CASSDPFSSGANVLTF
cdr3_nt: TGTGCCAGCAGTGATCCGTTTAGCTCTGGGGCCAACGTCCTGACTTTC

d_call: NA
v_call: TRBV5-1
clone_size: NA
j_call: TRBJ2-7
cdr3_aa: CASSSGQPSSGEQYF
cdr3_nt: TGCGCCAGCAGCAGTGGACAGCCATCCAGCGGGGAGCAGTACTTC

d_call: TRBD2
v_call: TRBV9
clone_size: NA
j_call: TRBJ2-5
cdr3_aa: CASSVGGVQETQYF
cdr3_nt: TGTGCCAGCAGCGTCGGGGGGGTCCAAGAGACCCAGTACTTC

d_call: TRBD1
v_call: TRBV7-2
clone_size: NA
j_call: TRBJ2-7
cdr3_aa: CASSRDRGYEQYF
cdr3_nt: TGTGCCAGCAGTCGGGACAGGGGCTACGAGCAGTACTTC

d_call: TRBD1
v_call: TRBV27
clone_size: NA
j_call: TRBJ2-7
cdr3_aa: CASSLQGAYEQYF
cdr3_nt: TGTGCCAGCAGTTTACAGGGGGCCTACGAGCAGTACTTC

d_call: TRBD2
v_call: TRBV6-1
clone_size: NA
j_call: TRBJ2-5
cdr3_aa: CASSELAGDQETQYF
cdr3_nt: TGTGCCAGCAGTGAACTAGCGGGAGACCAAGAGACCCAGTACTTC

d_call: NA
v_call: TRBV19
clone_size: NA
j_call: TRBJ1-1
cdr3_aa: CASKGRAREEAFF
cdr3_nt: TGTGCCAGTAAAGGGAGGGCCCGAGAAGAAGCTTTCTTT

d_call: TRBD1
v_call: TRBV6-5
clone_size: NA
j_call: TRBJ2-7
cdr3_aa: CASSYSTGIGEQYF
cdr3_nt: TGTGCCAGCAGTTACTCGACAGGGATTGGCGAGCAGTACTTC

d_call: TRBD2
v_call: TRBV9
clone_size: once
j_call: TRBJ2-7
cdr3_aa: CASSVSGSDNEQYF
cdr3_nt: TGTGCCAGCAGCGTTAGCGGGAGTGACAACGAGCAGTACTTC

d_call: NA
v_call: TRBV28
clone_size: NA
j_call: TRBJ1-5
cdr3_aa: CASSFNYGGPGMPQHF
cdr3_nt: TGTGCCAGCAGTTTTAATTACGGAGGTCCAGGGATGCCCCAGCATTTT

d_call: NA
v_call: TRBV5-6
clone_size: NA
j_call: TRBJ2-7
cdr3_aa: CASSLRGRGLREQYF
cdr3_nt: TGTGCCAGCAGCTTACGAGGGCGGGGGCTCAGGGAGCAGTACTTC

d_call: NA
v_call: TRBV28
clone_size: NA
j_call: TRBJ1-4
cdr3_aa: CASSFRGTTNEKLFF
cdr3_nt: TGTGCCAGCAGCTTCAGGGGAACAACTAATGAAAAACTGTTTTTT

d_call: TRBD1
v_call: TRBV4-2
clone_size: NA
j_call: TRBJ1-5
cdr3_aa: CASSQDPGGQGLFVGDQPQHF
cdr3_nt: TGTGCCAGCAGCCAAGATCCGGGGGGACAGGGTCTTTTTGTGGGCGATCAGCCCCAGCATTTT

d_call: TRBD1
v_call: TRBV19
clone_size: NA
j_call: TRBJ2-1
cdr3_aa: CASSQQGGIEQFF
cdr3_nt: TGTGCCAGTAGTCAACAGGGGGGTATTGAGCAGTTCTTC

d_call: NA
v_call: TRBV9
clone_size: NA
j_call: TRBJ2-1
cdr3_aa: CASSVGTEQFF
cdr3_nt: TGTGCCAGCAGCGTCGGGACGGAGCAGTTCTTC